Below, 8 T cell receptor beta chains from the same sample are listed, as sequenced in a study of shared clonotypes between healthy human individuals. The method was immunoSEQ multiplex PCR; TCRdb's version includes in-frame clones alone and lacks a portion of them. The sample carries about 490,000 clones, roughly 78% recorded once. The sample taken for sequencing was PBMCs. Every receptor here comes from a woman aged 40 to 55 in good health. Some clones in this sample may be carry-over from other donors' samples.

This clone appeared a few times. The rearrangement links TRBV28 to TRBJ1-1, with D tentatively TRBD1 (6 bases). Between the trimmed V and J ends, which lost 1 base and 8 bases, there was a span of 8 bases. Germline CDR1 reads MDHEN; CDR2 reads SYDVKM. CDR3 size: 12 residues. The CDR3: CASSLYDREAFF. The DNA for the CDR3 is TGTGCCAGCAGTTTATACGACAGGGAAGCTTTCTTT. The variable domain in full, with the rest retrieved from reference TRBV28 and TRBJ1-1, is DVKVTQSSRYLVKRTGEKVFLECVQDMDHENMFWYRQDPGLGLRLIYFSYDVKMKEKGDIPEGYSVSREKKERFSLILESASTNQTSMYLCASSLYDREAFFGQGTRLTVV.

V usage is TRBV11-2 and J usage is TRBJ2-7; D is possibly TRBD2 (5 bases). V was shortened by 6 bases and J by 3 bases, with 9 bases between the two germline ends. This CDR3 is built from 12 residues. CDR1 and CDR2 (germline): SGHAT, FQNNGV. CDR3 DNA: TGTGCCAGCAGTCAACGGGGCTACGAGCAGTACTTC. Protein: CASSQRGYEQYF.

This clone has just a few counts. The chain recombines TRBV6-5 with TRBJ1-1; D not resolved. The length of the CDR3 is 11 residues. Per germline, CDR1 MNHEY and CDR2 SVGAGI. V was clipped by 6 bases and J by 5 bases, with 7 bases between them. CDR3 bases: TGTGCCAGCAGCAGTGGAACTGAAGCTTTCTTT. Its protein product is CASSSGTEAFF.

This clone was counted a single time. J is TRBJ2-1 and V is TRBV7-3; D gene uncertain. Between the trimmed V and J ends, which lost 3 bases and 2 bases, there was a span of 8 bases. Looked up from germline, CDR1 is SGHTA and CDR2 is FQGTGA. CDR3 length equals 14 residues. CDR3 in amino acids: CASSLYGTYNEQFF. Written as DNA, the CDR3 is TGTGCCAGCAGCTTGTATGGAACCTACAATGAGCAGTTCTTC.

The V call is TRBV28, the J call TRBJ1-1; D uncertain. Germline values: CDR1 MDHEN, CDR2 SYDVKM. There are 12 residues in the CDR3. Trimming left V 6 bases short and J 10 bases short, with 15 bases between. The CDR3 loop reads CASSPVGIGAFF. The CDR3, as DNA: TGTGCCAGCAGCCCGGTGGGTATCGGAGCTTTCTTT.

The genes are TRBV18 and TRBJ1-1; no clear D. The CDR3 runs to 14 residues. The germline gives CDR1 KGHSH, CDR2 LQKENI. Trimming left V 6 bases short and J 1 base short, with 12 bases between. This CDR3 reads CASSGATQNTEAFF. The CDR3 DNA is TGTGCCAGCTCCGGTGCCACGCAGAACACTGAAGCTTTCTTT.

The genes are TRBV7-9 and TRBJ2-1; 12 nucleotides agree with TRBD1. The CDR3 covers 15 residues. The germline V gene has CDR1 SEHNR and CDR2 FQNEAQ (reference sequence). Trimming removed 3 bases from V and 5 bases from J; junction bases left unmatched: 2. CDR3 residues: CASSLGQGADNEQFF. The CDR3 nucleotides read TGTGCCAGCAGCTTGGGACAGGGGGCCGACAATGAGCAGTTCTTC.

The chain combines TRBV5-1 with TRBJ2-3; unclear D gene. Trimming removed 2 bases from V and 5 bases from J, with 12 bases in between. Germline-derived CDR1 and CDR2 are SGHRS and YFSETQ. The CDR3 length is 14 residues. CDR3: CASSFPDRVDTQYF. The DNA of the CDR3 is TGCGCCAGCAGCTTCCCAGATCGGGTAGATACGCAGTATTTT.